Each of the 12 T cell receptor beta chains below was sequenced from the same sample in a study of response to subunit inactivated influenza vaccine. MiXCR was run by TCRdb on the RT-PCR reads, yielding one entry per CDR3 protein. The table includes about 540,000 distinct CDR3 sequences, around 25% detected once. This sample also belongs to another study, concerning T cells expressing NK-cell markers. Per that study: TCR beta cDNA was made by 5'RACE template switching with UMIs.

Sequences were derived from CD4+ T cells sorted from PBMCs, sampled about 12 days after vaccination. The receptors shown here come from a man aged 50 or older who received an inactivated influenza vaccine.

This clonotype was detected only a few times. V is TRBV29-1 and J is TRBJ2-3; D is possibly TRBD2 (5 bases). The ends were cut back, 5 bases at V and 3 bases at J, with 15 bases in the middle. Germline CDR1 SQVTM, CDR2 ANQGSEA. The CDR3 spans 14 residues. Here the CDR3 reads CSVLTPPGTDTQYF. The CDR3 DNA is TGCAGCGTTCTGACCCCCCCGGGGACAGATACGCAGTATTTT.

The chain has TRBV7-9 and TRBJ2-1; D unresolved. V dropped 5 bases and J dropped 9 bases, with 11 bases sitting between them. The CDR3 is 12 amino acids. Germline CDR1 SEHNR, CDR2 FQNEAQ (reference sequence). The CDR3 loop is CASSLQVLEQFF. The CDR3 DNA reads TGTGCCAGCAGCCTCCAGGTCCTTGAGCAGTTCTTC.

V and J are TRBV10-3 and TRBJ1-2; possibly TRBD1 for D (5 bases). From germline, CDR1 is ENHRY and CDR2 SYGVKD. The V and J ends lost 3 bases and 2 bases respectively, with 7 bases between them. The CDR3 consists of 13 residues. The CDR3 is CAISEEGNYGYTF. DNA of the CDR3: TGTGCCATCAGTGAAGAGGGGAACTATGGCTACACCTTC.

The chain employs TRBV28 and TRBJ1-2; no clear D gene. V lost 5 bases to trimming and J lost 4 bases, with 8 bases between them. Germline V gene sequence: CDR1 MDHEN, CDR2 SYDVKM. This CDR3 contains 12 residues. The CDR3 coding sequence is TGTGCCAGCAGTCGGACCGGCTATGGCTACACCTTC. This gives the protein CASSRTGYGYTF.

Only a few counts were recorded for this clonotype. This chain's CDR3 is CASSRSGLQNTGELFF. DNA for the CDR3: TGTGCCAGCAGCCGATCGGGACTACAAAACACCGGGGAGCTGTTTTTT. The chain carries TRBV7-2 and TRBJ2-2; 7 bases are a match to TRBD2. This CDR3 has 16 amino acids. The junction had 8 bases not matched to a gene; V was cut back by 5 bases and J by 2 bases. Germline V gene sequence: CDR1 SGHTA, CDR2 FQGNSA. The full variable domain, completed using reference TRBV7-2 and TRBJ2-2, is GAGVSQSPSNKVTEKGKDVELRCDPISGHTALYWYRQSLGQGLEFLIYFQGNSAPDKSGLPSDRFSAERTGGSVSTLTIQRTQQEDSAVYLCASSRSGLQNTGELFFGEGSRLTVL.

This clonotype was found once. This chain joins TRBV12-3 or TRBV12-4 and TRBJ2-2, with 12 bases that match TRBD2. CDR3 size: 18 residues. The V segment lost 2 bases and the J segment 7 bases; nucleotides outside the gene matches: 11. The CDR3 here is CASSLSYLAGGPGGELFF. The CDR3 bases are TGTGCCAGCAGTTTATCATATCTAGCGGGAGGGCCGGGCGGGGAGCTGTTTTTT.

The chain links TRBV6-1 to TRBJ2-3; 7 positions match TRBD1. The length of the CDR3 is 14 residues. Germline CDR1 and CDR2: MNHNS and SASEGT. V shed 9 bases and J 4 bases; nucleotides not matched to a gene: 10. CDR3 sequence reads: CARDRGGRADTQYF. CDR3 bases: TGTGCCAGAGACCGAGGGGGCAGGGCAGATACGCAGTATTTT.

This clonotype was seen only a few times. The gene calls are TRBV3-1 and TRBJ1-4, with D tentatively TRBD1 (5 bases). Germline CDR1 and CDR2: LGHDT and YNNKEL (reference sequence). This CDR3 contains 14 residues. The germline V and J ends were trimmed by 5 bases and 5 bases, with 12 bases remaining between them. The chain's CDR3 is CASSSGHGNEKLFF. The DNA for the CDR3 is TGTGCCAGCAGCTCTGGACACGGGAATGAAAAACTGTTTTTT.

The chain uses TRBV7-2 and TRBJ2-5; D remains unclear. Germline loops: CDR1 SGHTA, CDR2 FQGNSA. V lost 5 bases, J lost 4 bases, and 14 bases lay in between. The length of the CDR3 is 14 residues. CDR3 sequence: CASSTTHWRETQYF. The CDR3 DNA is TGTGCCAGCAGCACCACTCACTGGCGAGAGACCCAGTACTTC.

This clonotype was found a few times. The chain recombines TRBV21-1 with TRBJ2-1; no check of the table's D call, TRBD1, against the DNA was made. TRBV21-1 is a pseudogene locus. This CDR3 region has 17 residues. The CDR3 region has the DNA TGTGCCAGCAGCACGTCTTTAAACGGACATTCCTACAATGAGCAGTTCTTC. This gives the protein CASSTSLNGHSYNEQFF.

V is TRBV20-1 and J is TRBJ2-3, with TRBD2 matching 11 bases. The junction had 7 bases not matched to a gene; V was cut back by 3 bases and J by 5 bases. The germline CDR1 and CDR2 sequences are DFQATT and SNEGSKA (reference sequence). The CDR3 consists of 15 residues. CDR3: CSARISGRARDTQYF. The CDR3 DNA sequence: TGCAGTGCTAGGATTAGCGGGAGGGCAAGAGATACGCAGTATTTT.

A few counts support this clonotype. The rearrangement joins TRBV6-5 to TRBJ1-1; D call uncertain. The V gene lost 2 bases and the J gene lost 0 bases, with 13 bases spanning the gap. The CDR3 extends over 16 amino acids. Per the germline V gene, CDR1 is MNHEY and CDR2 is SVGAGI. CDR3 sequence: CASSYPQQALNTEAFF. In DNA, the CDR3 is TGTGCCAGCAGTTACCCCCAGCAGGCTCTGAACACTGAAGCTTTCTTT.